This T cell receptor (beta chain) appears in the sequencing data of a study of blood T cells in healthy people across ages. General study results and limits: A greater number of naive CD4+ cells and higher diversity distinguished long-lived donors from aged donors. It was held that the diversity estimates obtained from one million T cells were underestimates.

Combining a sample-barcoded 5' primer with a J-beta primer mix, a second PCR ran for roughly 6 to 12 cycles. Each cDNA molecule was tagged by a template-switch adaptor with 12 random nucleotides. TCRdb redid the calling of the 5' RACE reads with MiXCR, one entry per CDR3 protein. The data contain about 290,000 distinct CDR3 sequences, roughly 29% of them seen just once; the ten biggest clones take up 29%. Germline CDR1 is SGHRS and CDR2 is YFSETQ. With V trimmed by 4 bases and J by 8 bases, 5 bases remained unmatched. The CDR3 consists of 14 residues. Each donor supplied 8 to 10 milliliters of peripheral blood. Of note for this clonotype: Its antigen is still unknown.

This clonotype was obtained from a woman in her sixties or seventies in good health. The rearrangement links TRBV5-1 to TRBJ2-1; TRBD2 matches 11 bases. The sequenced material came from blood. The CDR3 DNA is TGCGCCAGCAGCAGATTAGCGGGAGGGGATGAGCAGTTCTTC. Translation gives CASSRLAGGDEQFF.